What follows are 5 T cell receptor beta chains derived from one specimen sequenced in a study of T cells in Graves' hyperthyroidism and ophthalmopathy. Researchers took RNA transcripts and amplified the TCR beta CDR3 regions from them. HTBI primers were employed in a first-round RT-PCR of the TCR CDR3. Using its own MiXCR run on the multiplex PCR reads, TCRdb lists one record per CDR3 protein. This sample has 80,000 to 100,000 distinct CDR3 sequences, with roughly 40% found just once. Source material: peripheral blood or thyroid tissue (not recorded which). The receptor source for this set is a woman aged 25 to 39 with Graves' hyperthyroidism.

This clonotype was counted at least ten times. V and J are TRBV6-6 and TRBJ1-2; TRBD1 agrees at 10 bases. The CDR3 is made up of 14 amino acids. Unmatched junction bases numbered 4, after V lost 5 bases and J lost 4 bases. CDR1 and CDR2 from the germline V gene are MNHNY and SVGAGI (reference sequence). The CDR3 protein is CASSPGQGTYGYTF. Written as DNA, the CDR3 is TGTGCCAGCAGTCCGGGACAGGGGACCTATGGCTACACCTTC.

The genes are TRBV5-1 and TRBJ2-3; 11 bases line up with TRBD2. The CDR3 has 13 amino acids. CDR1 and CDR2 from the germline V gene are SGHRS and YFSETQ. Germline trimming cut 6 bases from V and 6 bases from J; bases unmatched to any gene: 3. CDR3 DNA: TGCGCCAGCAAACTAGCGGGAGCGGATACGCAGTATTTT. Amino acid sequence: CASKLAGADTQYF.

Comment on this clonotype: A much larger clonotype is one base distant, so this may be a read error. J is TRBJ1-1 and V is TRBV6-5; no clear D. Germline V gene data show CDR1 as MNHEY and CDR2 as SVGAGI. The CDR3 spans 13 residues. The CDR3 spells CASSDSGGTEAFF. The CDR3 DNA sequence: TGTGCCAGCAGTGACTCTGGTGGAACTGAAGCTTTCTTT.

This chain connects TRBV13 to TRBJ2-7; D is possibly TRBD2 (5 bases). The ends were cut back, 4 bases at V and 4 bases at J, with 11 bases in the middle. This CDR3 is 13 amino acids long. Germline V gives CDR1 PRHDT, CDR2 FYEKMQ (reference sequence). This CDR3 reads CASSSGNKYEQYF. The CDR3, as DNA: TGTGCCAGCAGCTCCGGGAACAAATACGAGCAGTACTTC.

The V and J genes are TRBV6-1 and TRBJ2-3, with 12 bases fitting TRBD2. CDR3 size: 13 residues. The trim removed 9 bases at V and 5 bases at J, leaving 3 bases unmatched. Per the germline V gene, CDR1 is MNHNS and CDR2 is SASEGT. The CDR3 protein is CASLAGGLDTQYF. The CDR3 DNA reads as TGTGCCAGTCTAGCGGGAGGGCTAGATACGCAGTATTTT.